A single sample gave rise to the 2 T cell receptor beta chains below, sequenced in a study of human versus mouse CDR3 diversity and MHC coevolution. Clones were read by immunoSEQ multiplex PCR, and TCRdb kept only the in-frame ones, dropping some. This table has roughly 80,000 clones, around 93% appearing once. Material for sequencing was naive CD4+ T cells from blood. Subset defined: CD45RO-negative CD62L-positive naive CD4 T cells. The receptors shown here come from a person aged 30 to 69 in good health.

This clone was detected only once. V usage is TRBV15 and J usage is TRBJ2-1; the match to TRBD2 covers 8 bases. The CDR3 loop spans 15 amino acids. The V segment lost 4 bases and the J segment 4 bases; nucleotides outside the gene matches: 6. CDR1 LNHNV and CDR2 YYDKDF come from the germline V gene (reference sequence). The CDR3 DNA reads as TGTGCCACCAGCATTAGCGGGGTACTTTACAATGAGCAGTTCTTC. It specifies CATSISGVLYNEQFF. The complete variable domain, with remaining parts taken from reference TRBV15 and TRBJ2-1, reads DAMVIQNPRYQVTQFGKPVTLSCSQTLNHNVMYWYQQKSSQAPKLLFHYYDKDFNNEADTPDNFQSRRPNTSFCFLDIRSPGLGDTAMYLCATSISGVLYNEQFFGPGTRLTVL.

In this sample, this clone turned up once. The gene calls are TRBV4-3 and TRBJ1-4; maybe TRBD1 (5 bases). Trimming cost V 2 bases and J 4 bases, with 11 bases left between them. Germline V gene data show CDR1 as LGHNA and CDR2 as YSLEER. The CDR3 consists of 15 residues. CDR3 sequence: CASSQQGRGNEKLFF. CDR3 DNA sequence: TGCGCCAGCAGCCAACAGGGAAGAGGTAATGAAAAACTGTTTTTT.